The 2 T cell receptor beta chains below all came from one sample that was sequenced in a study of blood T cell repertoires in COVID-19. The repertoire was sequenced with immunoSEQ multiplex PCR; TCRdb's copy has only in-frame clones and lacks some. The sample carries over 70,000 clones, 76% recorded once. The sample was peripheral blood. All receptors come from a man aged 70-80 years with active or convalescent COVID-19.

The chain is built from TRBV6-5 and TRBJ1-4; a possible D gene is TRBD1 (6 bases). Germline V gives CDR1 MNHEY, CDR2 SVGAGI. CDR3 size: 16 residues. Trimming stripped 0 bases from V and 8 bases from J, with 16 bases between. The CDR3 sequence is CASSYSPQGGGEKLFF. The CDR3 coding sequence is TGTGCCAGCAGTTACTCTCCCCAAGGTGGGGGCGAAAAACTGTTTTTT.

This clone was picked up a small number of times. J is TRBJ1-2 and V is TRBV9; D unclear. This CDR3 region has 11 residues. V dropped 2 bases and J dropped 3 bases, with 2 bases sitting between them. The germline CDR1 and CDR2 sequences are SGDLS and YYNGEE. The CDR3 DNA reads TGTGCCAGCAGCGTCGACTATGGCTACACCTTC. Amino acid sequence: CASSVDYGYTF.